Below, 8 T cell receptor beta chains from the same sample are listed, as sequenced in a study of regulatory T cells in long-lasting Graves disease. Arm-PCR with iRepertoire HTBI primers amplified the CDR3 regions for these TCR beta libraries. TCRdb processed the multiplex PCR reads anew with MiXCR; each CDR3 protein has one entry. The table lists roughly 500,000 distinct CDR3 sequences, roughly 14% of them singletons. Time point in this sample: newly diagnosed GD, antithyroid drugs for less than 3 months. The TCR library was made from RNA that had been extracted from PBMCs in TRIzol. This sample also belongs to another study, concerning T cells in Graves' hyperthyroidism and ophthalmopathy.

The sequenced sample was peripheral blood mononuclear cells (PBMCs), obtained at new diagnosis, from a patient treated with antithyroid drugs. The receptors here all came from a man younger than 40 with Graves disease.

This clonotype was detected a few times. This rearrangement joins TRBV7-9 to TRBJ1-6, with a possible D match to TRBD1 (6 bases). Trimming removed 3 bases at V and 10 bases at J, with 10 bases between. The V gene's germline CDR1 is SEHNR and CDR2 FQNEAQ (reference sequence). The CDR3 runs to 13 residues. The CDR3 nucleotides read TGTGCCAGCAGCTTGGGAGGGGGATCACCCCTCCACTTT. Translating it yields CASSLGGGSPLHF. The whole variable domain, remainder taken from reference TRBV7-9 and TRBJ1-6, is DTGVSQNPRHKITKRGQNVTFRCDPISEHNRLYWYRQTLGQGPEFLTYFQNEAQLEKSRLLSDRFSAERPKGSFSTLEIQRTEQGDSAMYLCASSLGGGSPLHFGNGTRLTVT.

The chain combines TRBV19 with TRBJ2-7, with a possible D match to TRBD1 (6 bases). V was pared by 6 bases and J by 3 bases, with 18 bases between. The CDR3 sequence is 15 residues long. Germline lookup yields CDR1 LNHDA and CDR2 SQIVND (reference sequence). This CDR3 is CASRGGEESGYEQYF. In DNA, the CDR3 is TGTGCCAGTAGAGGGGGAGAGGAGAGTGGCTACGAGCAGTACTTC.

On this clonotype itself: This likely stems from a read error, as it lies one base from a far larger clone. The chain links TRBV7-2 to TRBJ2-1; D is possibly TRBD2 (6 bases). The CDR3 length is 11 residues. CDR1 is SGHTA and CDR2 is FQGNSA in the germline V gene. V lost 4 bases, J lost 8 bases, and 6 bases lay in between. CDR3 amino acids: CASSWGDEQFF. As DNA, the CDR3 is TGTGCCAGCAGCTGGGGGGATGAGCAGTTCTTC.

This clonotype was picked up many times. The chain uses TRBV30 and TRBJ2-3, with D perhaps TRBD2 (5 bases). From germline, CDR1 is GTSNPN and CDR2 SVGIG (reference sequence). The length of the CDR3 is 10 residues. V was clipped by 0 bases and J by 10 bases, with 5 bases between them. The CDR3 region has the DNA TGTGCCTGGAGTGTCGGGGCGCAGTATTTT. Its translation: CAWSVGAQYF.

This chain uses TRBV18 with TRBJ1-1; D is undetermined. V dropped 4 bases and J dropped 8 bases, with 11 bases sitting between them. The CDR3 is 12 amino acids. CDR1 KGHSH and CDR2 LQKENI come from the germline V gene. CDR3 sequence: CASSLDREEAFF. The CDR3 DNA sequence: TGTGCCAGCTCACTCGACCGCGAAGAAGCTTTCTTT.

This clonotype was seen only a few times. The V and J genes are TRBV3-1 and TRBJ2-1; D possibly corresponds to TRBD2 (6 bases). CDR1 is LGHDT, CDR2 YNNKEL, per germline (reference sequence). The length of the CDR3 is 14 residues. Trimming took 2 bases from V and 7 from J, leaving 12 bases between them. This CDR3 reads CASSQHGSRNEQFF. In DNA form, the CDR3 reads TGTGCCAGCAGCCAACACGGGAGTCGAAATGAGCAGTTCTTC.

This clonotype turned up a few times. The chain couples TRBV6-1 to TRBJ2-1; a weak D match, TRBD2 (7 bases). With 6 bases removed from V and 6 bases from J, the gap between germline ends came to 12 bases. There are 13 residues in the CDR3. Germline V gene data show CDR1 as MNHNS and CDR2 as SASEGT. The CDR3 protein is CASRGGASNEQFF. The CDR3 region has the DNA TGTGCCAGCAGAGGGGGGGCCTCCAATGAGCAGTTCTTC.

This clonotype was found many times. The CDR3 loop is CASSEGVAGGYEQYF. The DNA of the CDR3 is TGTGCCAGCAGTGAAGGGGTCGCAGGGGGCTACGAGCAGTACTTC. The rearrangement joins TRBV2 to TRBJ2-7, with TRBD1 identical over 7 bases. The germline gives CDR1 SNHLY, CDR2 FYNNEI. This CDR3 contains 15 residues. The V and J ends lost 1 base and 3 bases, in that order; junction bases with no gene match: 6.